This TCR beta chain was sequenced in a study of siplizumab effects on memory and regulatory T cells. Findings and limits, study-wide: Proliferating CD4+ or CD8+ clones, roughly 80-96% of them, lacked an assignable naive or memory phenotype. Naive T cells were seemingly more diverse than memory cells, and major contributions to the alloresponse seemed to be made by them.

Repertoires were generated with immunoSEQ multiplex PCR, while TCRdb's copy carries only in-frame clones and drops some. The table records roughly 100,000 clones, roughly 92% of them present only once. Note on this clone: Its antigen is not identified.

The sequenced material came from CD4+ T cells sorted from blood. This TCR came from a human donor in good health.

CDR3 protein: CASSSGAKNIQYF. CDR3 in DNA: TGTGCCAGCAGCTCCGGAGCCAAAAACATTCAGTACTTC. The chain has TRBV5-4 and TRBJ2-4, with unresolved D. CDR1 is SGHNT and CDR2 is YYREEE in the germline V gene (reference sequence). Trimming pared 3 bases from V and 0 bases from J, leaving 4 bases between. CDR3 size: 13 residues.